This T cell receptor beta chain was observed in a study of chemoradiotherapy in HPV16-positive cancers. Study at large: A couple of HPV16-positive patients' cells yielded candidate HPV-specific clones and common motifs. Points from the study as a whole: Candidate HPV-specific clones and E7-related TCR motifs grew in tumor during treatment. Better recurrence-free survival went with HPV-responsive T-cell expansion in HPV16-positive patients.

The CDR3 spans 13 residues. Trimming shortened V by 5 bases and J by 7 bases, and 12 bases separated the two germline ends. Germline V gene lookup returns CDR1 MNHEY and CDR2 SVGAGI. In the case of this clone: The antigen is not known.

The assay was immunoSEQ multiplex PCR, and TCRdb's table has in-frame clones only and misses some. Of over a thousand clones listed, 83% are singletons. The sequencing here drew on tumor tissue, taken from a patient who underwent chemoradiotherapy. V and J are TRBV6-5 and TRBJ1-5; perhaps TRBD1 as D (6 bases). This receptor was identified in a human donor with HPV-associated anogenital cancer. The CDR3 DNA is TGTGCCAGCAGTGGGGGACAACACCAGCCCCAGCATTTT. Its protein is CASSGGQHQPQHF.